Shown below are 17 T cell receptor beta chains from a single sample sequenced in a study of T-cell memory formation after mild COVID-19. TCRdb analysed the 5' RACE reads with MiXCR anew, one entry per CDR3 protein. Of about 360,000 distinct CDR3 sequences in the sample, 13% to 15% were seen once. Sequencing was done on a sample of PBMCs or a T cell subset sorted from them (not recorded which). The receptors were gathered from a man younger than 35 who had mild COVID-19 (a few samples of this study predate the infection). Cell type and time point are not known.

The chain couples TRBV4-3 to TRBJ2-5; D remains unclear. Looked up from germline, CDR1 is LGHNA and CDR2 is YSLEER. Trimming pared 0 bases from V and 5 bases from J, leaving 7 bases between. The CDR3 length is 13 residues. CDR3 sequence: CASSQDYRETQYF. The CDR3 DNA follows: TGCGCCAGCAGCCAAGATTATCGGGAGACCCAGTACTTC.

This clonotype showed up just a few times. V and J are TRBV28 and TRBJ2-5, with D hard to call. From germline, CDR1 is MDHEN and CDR2 SYDVKM. Trimming shortened V by 6 bases and J by 1 base, and 21 bases separated the two germline ends. The CDR3 length is 17 residues. For the CDR3, the DNA is TGTGCCAGCAGCCCCTCGAGGACGGGTGTGAGCCAAGAGACCCAGTACTTC. It is translated as CASSPSRTGVSQETQYF.

The table lists this clonotype with a few counts. This chain uses TRBV5-1 with TRBJ1-4; 9 positions agree with TRBD1. Germline values: CDR1 SGHRS, CDR2 YFSETQ. With 4 bases clipped from V and 12 bases from J, the junction kept 10 bases outside the gene matches. The CDR3 is made up of 14 amino acids. DNA for the CDR3: TGCGCCAGCAGCGTGGGGACAGGGCGAGTACAACTGTTTTTT. Translated, it gives CASSVGTGRVQLFF.

The chain uses TRBV2 and TRBJ2-7, with 13 bases that match TRBD2. Trimming removed 4 bases from V and 3 bases from J; junction bases left unmatched: 6. Germline V CDR1 and CDR2: SNHLY, FYNNEI. There are 16 residues in the CDR3. CDR3 protein: CASSAHGTSGVYEQYF. In DNA form, the CDR3 reads TGTGCCAGCAGTGCCCACGGGACTAGCGGGGTCTACGAGCAGTACTTC.

This clonotype was seen ten or more times. The chain joins TRBV6-2 or TRBV6-3 to TRBJ1-2, with D tentatively TRBD1 (6 bases). This CDR3 region has 13 residues. The V gene lost 2 bases and the J gene lost 4 bases, with 8 bases spanning the gap. CDR1 and CDR2 from the germline V gene are MNHEY and SVGEGT. The DNA of the CDR3 is TGTGCCAGCAGTTACCTACAGGGCTATGGCTACACCTTC. Its protein product is CASSYLQGYGYTF.

This clonotype turned up a few times. This chain links TRBV7-3 with TRBJ2-5; tentatively, D is TRBD1 (6 bases). V dropped 3 bases and J dropped 4 bases, with 12 bases sitting between them. Germline V CDR1 and CDR2: SGHTA, FQGTGA. This CDR3 region has 14 residues. This chain's CDR3 is CASSFQGRTETQYF. The CDR3 DNA reads TGTGCCAGCAGCTTCCAGGGGAGAACAGAGACCCAGTACTTC.

The chain links TRBV15 to TRBJ2-3; maybe TRBD2 (5 bases). The germline V gene has CDR1 LNHNV and CDR2 YYDKDF (reference sequence). V dropped 9 bases and J dropped 0 bases, with 10 bases sitting between them. This CDR3 contains 13 residues. The CDR3 spells CATRGFSTDTQYF. CDR3 sequence (DNA): TGTGCCACTCGGGGATTTAGCACAGATACGCAGTATTTT.

This clonotype was counted between two and nine times. The chain recombines TRBV7-2 with TRBJ2-5; 11 bases line up with TRBD2. From germline, CDR1 is SGHTA and CDR2 FQGNSA. J gave up 3 bases and V 0 bases, and 3 bases lay outside the gene matches. The CDR3 length is 16 residues. CDR3 in DNA: TGTGCCAGCAGCTTAGCCGGGACTAGCGGAAAAGAGACCCAGTACTTC. It encodes CASSLAGTSGKETQYF.

The table lists this clonotype with many counts. The chain links TRBV12-3 or TRBV12-4 to TRBJ2-5, with 9 bases lining up with TRBD2. The CDR3 has 16 residues. Trimming removed 3 bases from V and 2 bases from J; junction bases left unmatched: 7. The CDR3 DNA reads TGTGCCAGCAGTTTTGGCCTAGCGGGGACACAAGAGACCCAGTACTTC. This translates into CASSFGLAGTQETQYF.

This clonotype showed up just a few times. The gene calls are TRBV5-5 and TRBJ1-5; 7 nucleotides match TRBD1. The CDR3 covers 14 residues. Germline trimming cut 3 bases from V and 5 bases from J; bases unmatched to any gene: 5. The germline V gene has CDR1 SGHKS and CDR2 YYEKEE (reference sequence). The CDR3 DNA sequence: TGTGCCAGCAGCTCACAGGGGTCATATCAGCCCCAGCATTTT. Its protein is CASSSQGSYQPQHF.

The table lists this clonotype with a few counts. The chain employs TRBV6-5 and TRBJ1-4; D unclear. Trimming removed 2 bases at V and 6 bases at J, with 19 bases between. Germline lookup yields CDR1 MNHEY and CDR2 SVGAGI. The CDR3 runs 17 residues. The CDR3 region has the DNA TGTGCCAGCAGTTACGGCGGATATGGGGTTTTCGATGAAAAACTGTTTTTT. This sequence encodes CASSYGGYGVFDEKLFF.

The chain links TRBV4-1 to TRBJ1-3; D call uncertain. The CDR3 sequence is 14 residues long. The V end was cut by 0 bases, the J end by 7 bases, with 10 bases between. From germline, CDR1 is MGHRA and CDR2 YSYEKL. CDR3 loop: CASSQDPGINTIYF. In DNA form, the CDR3 reads TGCGCCAGCAGCCAAGATCCGGGTATCAACACCATATATTTT.

This chain links TRBV5-1 with TRBJ2-1; D remains ambiguous. V lost 2 bases and J lost 5, with 11 bases in between. This CDR3 is 14 amino acids long. CDR1 and CDR2 from the germline V gene are SGHRS and YFSETQ. The CDR3 nucleotides read TGCGCCAGCAGCTTAGGAACAGTCGACAATGAGCAGTTCTTC. Translation gives CASSLGTVDNEQFF.

This clonotype has a count of ten or more. The rearrangement uses TRBV9 and TRBJ2-1, with D unclear. V was trimmed by 0 bases and J by 0 bases, leaving 7 bases between them. The CDR3 runs to 15 residues. Per germline, CDR1 SGDLS and CDR2 YYNGEE. CDR3 nucleotide sequence: TGTGCCAGCAGCGTAGTGGGAAGCTCCTACAATGAGCAGTTCTTC. Its translation is CASSVVGSSYNEQFF.

This clonotype was found many times. J is TRBJ2-7 and V is TRBV12-3 or TRBV12-4, with TRBD2 matching over 8 bases. J lost 0 bases, V lost 4 bases, and 8 bases had no gene match. The CDR3 covers 16 residues. This CDR3 reads CASSSLTSVSSYEQYF. The CDR3 DNA is TGTGCCAGCAGTTCCCTGACTAGCGTCAGCTCCTACGAGCAGTACTTC.

The rearrangement uses TRBV12-5 and TRBJ2-3, with 10 bases identical to TRBD2. CDR3 size: 14 residues. The germline V gene encodes CDR1 LGHNT and CDR2 FRNRAP. V gave up 9 bases and J gave up 0 bases; unmatched junction bases: 3. The CDR3 sequence is CASSGGVSTDTQYF. The DNA of the CDR3 is TGTGCTAGCAGCGGGGGGGTTAGCACAGATACGCAGTATTTT.

The V call is TRBV2, the J call TRBJ2-2, with D possibly being TRBD1 (6 bases). Trimming pared 3 bases from V and 1 base from J, leaving 12 bases between. There are 16 residues in the CDR3. Looked up from germline, CDR1 is SNHLY and CDR2 is FYNNEI. CDR3 DNA: TGTGCCAGCAGTGACGGGACACCGGGGAACACCGGGGAGCTGTTTTTT. It codes for CASSDGTPGNTGELFF.